The 19 T cell receptor beta chains below come from one sample, sequenced in a study of regulatory T cells in long-lasting Graves disease. Both iRepertoire HTBI primers and Arm-PCR of CDR3 regions were used to build the TCR beta libraries. TCRdb analysed the multiplex PCR reads with MiXCR anew, one entry per CDR3 protein. The data show hundreds of thousands of distinct CDR3 sequences, roughly 12% seen once. The time point denotes: newly diagnosed GD, antithyroid drugs for less than 3 months. Extracted PBMC RNA gave rise to the TCR library. The same specimen was also included in a second study, on T cells in Graves' hyperthyroidism and ophthalmopathy.

This specimen consisted of peripheral blood mononuclear cells (PBMCs), obtained at new diagnosis, from a patient treated with antithyroid drugs. The receptor set was obtained from a man aged 25-40 years with Graves disease.

This clonotype was counted between two and nine times. J is TRBJ2-1 and V is TRBV7-2; the D gene is possibly TRBD1 (5 bases). The CDR3 loop spans 13 amino acids. The V end was cut by 2 bases, the J end by 7 bases, with 9 bases between. The germline gives CDR1 SGHTA, CDR2 FQGNSA. The CDR3 nucleotides read TGTGCCAGCAGCTTAACCCAGGGTAATGAGCAGTTCTTC. Translated, it gives CASSLTQGNEQFF.

This clonotype was seen ten or more times. This chain connects TRBV7-2 to TRBJ1-1; D is ambiguous. CDR3 length: 13 amino acids. CDR1 and CDR2 from the germline V gene are SGHTA and FQGNSA. Trimming took off 5 bases at V and 2 bases at J, with 9 bases between the two ends. This CDR3 is CASSPPLNTEAFF. DNA of the CDR3: TGTGCCAGCAGCCCTCCACTAAACACTGAAGCTTTCTTT.

This clonotype was recorded many times. The chain uses TRBV20-1 and TRBJ2-1, with D possibly TRBD1 on 5 matching bases. Trimming took off 0 bases at V and 1 base at J, with 13 bases between the two ends. The CDR3 spans 16 residues. The germline V gene encodes CDR1 DFQATT and CDR2 SNEGSKA (reference sequence). Written as DNA, the CDR3 is TGCAGTGCTAGAGATACAGGAGTACGGTCCTACAATGAGCAGTTCTTC. Its protein is CSARDTGVRSYNEQFF.

In this sample, this clonotype turned up many times. The chain couples TRBV20-1 to TRBJ1-1; possible D gene TRBD1, 5 bases. Germline V lookup: CDR1 DFQATT, CDR2 SNEGSKA (reference sequence). Trimming took 6 bases from V and 1 from J, leaving 12 bases between them. This CDR3 is built from 13 residues. In DNA, the CDR3 is TGCAGTGCCAGAAGGGGCCAGAACACTGAAGCTTTCTTT. Its protein is CSARRGQNTEAFF.

This clonotype was picked up many times. The chain joins TRBV5-1 to TRBJ2-7, with 7 bases aligning to TRBD2. V gave up 4 bases and J gave up 3 bases; unmatched junction bases: 7. CDR1 is SGHRS and CDR2 is YFSETQ in the germline V gene. The CDR3 is 14 amino acids. The CDR3 sequence: CASSPEGGSYEQYF. The CDR3 DNA reads as TGCGCCAGCAGCCCGGAGGGCGGGAGCTACGAGCAGTACTTC. The variable domain in full, completed from reference TRBV5-1 and TRBJ2-7, reads KAGVTQTPRYLIKTRGQQVTLSCSPISGHRSVSWYQQTPGQGLQFLFEYFSETQRNKGNFPGRFSGRQFSNSRSEMNVSTLELGDSALYLCASSPEGGSYEQYFGPGTRLTVT.

The sample holds a few counts of this clonotype. CDR3 protein: CASSIAGANVLTF. CDR3 in DNA: TGTGCCAGTAGTATCGCCGGGGCCAACGTCCTGACTTTC. The chain links TRBV19 to TRBJ2-6; D not certain. Germline lookup yields CDR1 LNHDA and CDR2 SQIVND (reference sequence). The length of the CDR3 is 13 residues. V lost 3 bases and J lost 4, with 4 bases in between.

This clonotype was observed at least ten times. CDR3 DNA: TGTGCCAGCAGCCCACTAGCGGACGAAGGCAAGCAGTACTTC. The encoded protein is CASSPLADEGKQYF. This chain uses TRBV2 with TRBJ2-7, with 8 bases matching TRBD2. Germline V CDR1 and CDR2: SNHLY, FYNNEI. With V trimmed by 6 bases and J by 8 bases, 12 bases remained unmatched. The CDR3 sequence is 14 residues long.

Many counts were recorded for this clonotype. This rearrangement joins TRBV20-1 to TRBJ2-3; D remains ambiguous. The CDR3 contains 12 residues. Germline assignment: CDR1 DFQATT and CDR2 SNEGSKA (reference sequence). Trimming took off 1 base at V and 4 bases at J, with 6 bases between the two ends. CDR3 sequence (DNA): TGCAGTGCTAGAGTGGACGCAGATACGCAGTATTTT. This sequence encodes CSARVDADTQYF.

This clonotype was found many times. The chain joins TRBV12-3 or TRBV12-4 to TRBJ2-4; D is uncertain. Trimming stripped 3 bases from V and 0 bases from J, with 9 bases between. The CDR3 length is 15 residues. Here the CDR3 DNA reads TGTGCCAGCAGTTTTCCTCCCCCAGCCAAAAACATTCAGTACTTC. Translation gives CASSFPPPAKNIQYF.

This clonotype was counted between two and nine times. The J gene is TRBJ2-7, the V gene TRBV6-2 or TRBV6-3; 9 bases align to TRBD1. V lost 6 bases to trimming and J lost 6 bases; unmatched junction nucleotides: 9. Germline-derived CDR1 and CDR2 are MNHEY and SVGEGT. This CDR3 region has 14 residues. The CDR3 protein is CASRTTGTGFEQYF. DNA for the CDR3: TGTGCCAGCAGAACAACCGGGACAGGGTTCGAGCAGTACTTC.

A remark on this clonotype: Possible read error: a much larger clone is one base away. This CDR3 reads CSATISGQETQFF. The CDR3 DNA reads as TGCAGTGCTACTATTAGCGGGCAAGAGACCCAGTTCTTC. The chain links TRBV20-1 to TRBJ2-1; 7 nucleotides align to TRBD2. The CDR3 has 13 residues. Germline V gives CDR1 DFQATT, CDR2 SNEGSKA (reference sequence). After removal of 4 bases from V and 13 bases from J, the junction contained 13 bases not matched to a gene.

This clonotype was recorded at least ten times. The chain is built from TRBV7-3 and TRBJ2-5; perhaps TRBD1 as D (5 bases). The V gene lost 2 bases and the J gene lost 3 bases, with 7 bases spanning the gap. The CDR3 runs to 13 residues. CDR1 is SGHTA, CDR2 FQGTGA, per germline. The DNA for the CDR3 is TGTGCCAGCAGCTTAGGGGCAAAAGAGACCCAGTACTTC. Its protein product is CASSLGAKETQYF.

This chain links TRBV20-1 with TRBJ2-3; TRBD1 agrees at 7 bases. The germline CDR1 and CDR2 sequences are DFQATT and SNEGSKA (reference sequence). V trimming: 1 base; J trimming: 1 base; junction bases outside the gene matches: 8. The CDR3 contains 16 residues. DNA of the CDR3: TGCAGTGCTAGAGGGAGCCGGGACAGAGGCACAGATACGCAGTATTTT. It specifies CSARGSRDRGTDTQYF.

The chain joins TRBV19 to TRBJ2-7, with D tentatively TRBD1 (6 bases). This CDR3 comprises 15 residues. V was shortened by 3 bases and J by 3 bases, with 15 bases between the two germline ends. Germline V CDR1 and CDR2: LNHDA, SQIVND (reference sequence). CDR3 DNA sequence: TGTGCCAGTAGTATGGAACCAGCAGGGGTCTACGAGCAGTACTTC. It encodes CASSMEPAGVYEQYF.

This clonotype was detected a few times. The chain couples TRBV6-1 to TRBJ1-2; no clear D gene. CDR1 and CDR2 from the germline V gene are MNHNS and SASEGT. V lost 6 bases and J 5 bases, leaving 16 bases between the germline ends. The CDR3 sequence is 14 residues long. The chain's CDR3 is CASSPQTIGYGYTF. As DNA, the CDR3 is TGTGCCAGCAGCCCACAGACCATTGGGTATGGCTACACCTTC.

This clonotype was detected ten times or more. The chain links TRBV13 to TRBJ2-5; D perhaps matches TRBD1 (5 bases). CDR1 and CDR2 (germline): PRHDT, FYEKMQ (reference sequence). Trimming cost V 2 bases and J 5 bases, with 9 bases left between them. CDR3 length: 13 residues. This chain's CDR3 is CASSLRGSETQYF. CDR3 nucleotide sequence: TGTGCCAGCAGCTTAAGGGGTTCGGAGACCCAGTACTTC.

This clonotype was seen repeatedly, ten times or more. This chain joins TRBV29-1 and TRBJ2-3; D ambiguous. The CDR3 covers 12 residues. Germline-derived CDR1 and CDR2 are SQVTM and ANQGSEA. The V end was cut by 0 bases, the J end by 4 bases, with 5 bases between. Written as DNA, the CDR3 is TGCAGCGTTGAAGATCAGGCAGATACGCAGTATTTT. Amino acids: CSVEDQADTQYF.

This clonotype was picked up many times. The chain's CDR3 is CASSHWTPLNTEAFF. The CDR3 nucleotides read TGTGCCAGCAGTCATTGGACCCCACTGAACACTGAAGCTTTCTTT. The V and J genes are TRBV12-3 or TRBV12-4 and TRBJ1-1, with no clear D. Trimming pared 5 bases from V and 0 bases from J, leaving 13 bases between. CDR3 size: 15 residues.

This clonotype occurred many times. V gene TRBV6-8 combines with J gene TRBJ2-7; 12 bases are shared with TRBD2. V shed 5 bases and J 5 bases; nucleotides not matched to a gene: 4. From germline, CDR1 is MNHGY and CDR2 SAAAGT. The CDR3 has 14 residues. This chain's CDR3 is CASSLTSGSDEQYF. The CDR3 DNA follows: TGTGCCAGCAGTCTGACTAGCGGGAGCGACGAGCAGTACTTC.